Presented here are 24 T cell receptor beta chains from one specimen sequenced in a study of blood T cells in healthy people across ages. Sample-barcoded 5' priming and a J-beta primer mix drove a second PCR of roughly 6 to 12 cycles. Using its own MiXCR run on the 5' RACE reads, TCRdb lists one record per CDR3 protein. This sample has 780,000 or so distinct CDR3 sequences, with around three fifths found just once. The specimen was blood. The receptors shown here come from a middle-aged man in good health.

J is TRBJ2-7 and V is TRBV6-6, with TRBD2 as a possible D gene (5 bases). The DNA matches TRBJ2-5 better at its end, which makes the J call doubtful. CDR1 MNHNY and CDR2 SVGAGI come from the germline V gene (reference sequence). The CDR3 contains 13 residues. CDR3 nucleotides: TGTGCCACCCAGGCGGTCCAGCGGGAGACCCAGTACTTC. It encodes CATQAVQRETQYF.

This clonotype was counted once. The chain is built from TRBV5-1 and TRBJ2-3; 9 nucleotides match TRBD1. The length of the CDR3 is 18 residues. The junction had 12 bases not matched to a gene; V was cut back by 2 bases and J by 2 bases. Germline CDR1 is SGHRS and CDR2 is YFSETQ. CDR3 loop: CASSLAHFDRGDTDTQYF. CDR3 nucleotides: TGCGCCAGCAGCTTAGCTCACTTCGACAGGGGGGACACAGATACGCAGTATTTT. Full variable domain (missing parts from reference TRBV5-1 and TRBJ2-3): KAGVTQTPRYLIKTRGQQVTLSCSPISGHRSVSWYQQTPGQGLQFLFEYFSETQRNKGNFPGRFSGRQFSNSRSEMNVSTLELGDSALYLCASSLAHFDRGDTDTQYFGPGTRLTVL.

The J gene is TRBJ2-7, the V gene TRBV29-1, with 9 bases fitting TRBD2. Germline CDR1 reads SQVTM; CDR2 reads ANQGSEA. The CDR3 runs to 14 residues. Trimming removed 3 bases from V and 3 bases from J; junction bases left unmatched: 6. The CDR3 loop is CSVEGAGGVYEQYF. CDR3 nucleotide sequence: TGCAGCGTTGAGGGGGCGGGGGGGGTCTACGAGCAGTACTTC.

This clonotype has a single count. This CDR3 reads CASSFSGTVSGANVLTF. CDR3 nucleotides: TGCGCCAGCAGCTTTTCCGGGACAGTCTCTGGGGCCAACGTCCTGACTTTC. The V and J genes are TRBV5-1 and TRBJ2-6; the match to TRBD1 covers 7 bases. V trimming: 2 bases; J trimming: 0 bases; junction bases outside the gene matches: 5. The CDR3 consists of 17 residues. The germline CDR1 and CDR2 sequences are SGHRS and YFSETQ.

This clonotype has a handful of counts. This chain connects TRBV20-1 to TRBJ2-7; TRBD2 agrees at 11 bases. The CDR3 is made up of 18 amino acids. With V trimmed by 7 bases and J by 4 bases, 21 bases remained unmatched. The V gene's germline CDR1 is DFQATT and CDR2 SNEGSKA (reference sequence). This CDR3 reads CSGVGSGGAQTNPYEQYF. The DNA of the CDR3 is TGCAGTGGAGTCGGTAGCGGGGGGGCGCAGACAAATCCATACGAGCAGTACTTC.

The J gene is TRBJ1-5, the V gene TRBV28; no definite D call. The CDR3 is 15 amino acids. Trimming stripped 3 bases from V and 9 bases from J, with 18 bases between. The germline CDR1 and CDR2 sequences are MDHEN and SYDVKM. CDR3 sequence (DNA): TGTGCCAGCAGTTTGGTGCAAGAAGGGTTTCGGCCCCAGCATTTT. This sequence encodes CASSLVQEGFRPQHF.

The chain is built from TRBV20-1 and TRBJ2-5, with TRBD2 matching 13 bases. The CDR3 contains 18 residues. Germline V CDR1 and CDR2: DFQATT, SNEGSKA (reference sequence). The ends lost 4 bases at V and 5 bases at J; junction bases unmatched: 16. For the CDR3, the DNA is TGCAGTGCTACGAGAGCCGGTACTAGCGGGGGGGCATGGGAGACCCAGTACTTC. This encodes CSATRAGTSGGAWETQYF.

This chain uses TRBV12-3 or TRBV12-4 with TRBJ2-1, with D maybe TRBD2 (5 bases). The CDR3 sequence is 14 residues long. The V end was cut by 7 bases, the J end by 4 bases, with 14 bases between. In nucleotides, the CDR3 is TGTGCCAGCACCGGGGATCACGTATACAATGAGCAGTTCTTC. Its translation is CASTGDHVYNEQFF.

The J gene is TRBJ2-5, the V gene TRBV20-1, with D perhaps matching TRBD1 (6 bases). The J call may not be correct, given that the DNA end is closer to TRBJ2-7. The CDR3 covers 14 residues. Looked up from germline, CDR1 is DFQATT and CDR2 is SNEGSKA (reference sequence). Written as DNA, the CDR3 is TGCAGTGCTAGTGACCGGGACACAACCTACGAGCAGTACTTC. Residues: CSASDRDTTYEQYF.

The table lists this clonotype with many counts. V gene TRBV12-3 or TRBV12-4 combines with J gene TRBJ1-4, with D uncertain. Deletions cut 6 bases from V and 5 bases from J, with 10 bases between. The CDR3 is 13 residues long. The CDR3 coding sequence is TGTGCCAGCAGGCAGTCCGCAAATGAAAAACTGTTTTTT. Translating it yields CASRQSANEKLFF.

The V call is TRBV7-3, the J call TRBJ1-6; no clear D gene. This CDR3 has 16 residues. Germline V gives CDR1 SGHTA, CDR2 FQGTGA. Deletions cut 3 bases from V and 0 bases from J, with 9 bases between. The DNA of the CDR3 is TGTGCCAGCAGCTTGAGGGCGAGCTCCTATAATTCACCCCTCCACTTT. As protein: CASSLRASSYNSPLHF. The variable domain in full, completed from reference TRBV7-3 and TRBJ1-6, reads GAGVSQTPSNKVTEKGKYVELRCDPISGHTALYWYRQSLGQGPEFLIYFQGTGAADDSGLPNDRFFAVRPEGSVSTLKIQRTERGDSAVYLCASSLRASSYNSPLHFGNGTRLTVT.

J is TRBJ2-5 and V is TRBV20-1; 11 bases agree with TRBD2. Germline V gene sequence: CDR1 DFQATT, CDR2 SNEGSKA (reference sequence). The CDR3 runs to 19 residues. The V segment lost 6 bases and the J segment 1 base; nucleotides outside the gene matches: 19. CDR3 nucleotide sequence: TGCAGTGCCATAGGGGGTCATTTAGCGGGGGGGCAGATCCAAGAGACCCAGTACTTC. It specifies CSAIGGHLAGGQIQETQYF.

J is TRBJ2-6 and V is TRBV29-1, with 7 nucleotides matching TRBD1. Trimming cost V 6 bases and J 0 bases; bases outside gene matches: 5. The CDR3 length is 15 residues. CDR1 and CDR2 from the germline V gene are SQVTM and ANQGSEA. The CDR3 DNA reads TGCAGCGTAGGGACAGCAAACTCTGGGGCCAACGTCCTGACTTTC. It codes for CSVGTANSGANVLTF.

This clonotype has just a few counts. V and J are TRBV20-1 and TRBJ2-1; TRBD1 is a possible D gene (6 bases). CDR3 length: 18 residues. Germline CDR1 reads DFQATT; CDR2 reads SNEGSKA (reference sequence). Trimming stripped 1 base from V and 8 bases from J, with 27 bases between. CDR3 sequence (DNA): TGCAGTGCTAGAGGTCTACTTCTCCGGGACAAGGCGGCCTATGAGCAGTTCTTC. This translates into CSARGLLLRDKAAYEQFF.

This sequence joins TRBV28 and TRBJ2-1; 14 positions agree with TRBD2. V shed 2 bases and J 7 bases; nucleotides not matched to a gene: 13. The germline V gene has CDR1 MDHEN and CDR2 SYDVKM. The CDR3 covers 19 residues. The CDR3 DNA reads as TGTGCCAGCAGTTTACTCAACCAGGCGACTAGCGGGAGGGGAAATGAGCAGTTCTTC. It is translated as CASSLLNQATSGRGNEQFF.

This clonotype was counted once. The genes are TRBV29-1 and TRBJ1-5; 9 bases agree with TRBD1. This CDR3 has 12 amino acids. Germline CDR1 and CDR2: SQVTM and ANQGSEA. Trimming took 5 bases from V and 7 from J; bases not matched to a gene: 3. The CDR3 is CSVQDRGQPQHF. CDR3 DNA: TGCAGCGTTCAGGACAGGGGACAGCCCCAGCATTTT.

This chain links TRBV14 with TRBJ2-2; TRBD1 is a possible D gene (5 bases). The CDR3 runs 14 residues. The V end lost 0 bases, the J end lost 3 bases, and 5 bases lay between the germline ends. Germline V CDR1 and CDR2: SGHDN, FVKESK. CDR3 nucleotides: TGTGCCAGCAGCCAAGAGGGGCACACCGGGGAGCTGTTTTTT. Encoded protein: CASSQEGHTGELFF.

V usage is TRBV2 and J usage is TRBJ2-6, with 8 bases fitting TRBD2. Trimming at V came to 6 bases and at J to 0 bases, leaving 4 bases not matched to a gene. Looked up from germline, CDR1 is SNHLY and CDR2 is FYNNEI. The CDR3 sequence is 16 residues long. The CDR3 nucleotides read TGTGCCAGCAGAACTAGCGGAACCTCTGGGGCCAACGTCCTGACTTTC. Translating gives CASRTSGTSGANVLTF. Full variable domain (remainder filled in from reference TRBV2 and TRBJ2-6): EPEVTQTPSHQVTQMGQEVILRCVPISNHLYFYWYRQILGQKVEFLVSFYNNEISEKSEIFDDQFSVERPDGSNFTLKIRSTKLEDSAMYFCASRTSGTSGANVLTFGAGSRLTVL.

The rearrangement uses TRBV5-1 and TRBJ1-2; tentative D call: TRBD1 (6 bases). The germline V gene has CDR1 SGHRS and CDR2 YFSETQ. This CDR3 comprises 14 residues. The V gene lost 2 bases and the J gene lost 8 bases, with 16 bases spanning the gap. CDR3 sequence (DNA): TGCGCCAGCAGCTTTAGGGCAGGGGATTCCGGCTACACCTTC. Translation gives CASSFRAGDSGYTF.

This clonotype occurred a few times. The CDR3 DNA follows: TGCAGCGTTGAACGGTGGGATCAAGAGACCCAGTACTTC. This encodes CSVERWDQETQYF. The chain is built from TRBV29-1 and TRBJ2-5; D uncertain. Germline V gene data show CDR1 as SQVTM and CDR2 as ANQGSEA. With 2 bases removed from V and 2 bases from J, the gap between germline ends came to 9 bases. The length of the CDR3 is 13 residues.

CDR3 DNA: TGCAGTGCCCCCCCCTTGAGCGGGGAGGCTTCACCCCTCCACTTT. It yields the protein CSAPPLSGEASPLHF. The chain is built from TRBV20-1 and TRBJ1-6; D is ambiguous. V was trimmed by 6 bases and J by 9 bases, leaving 21 bases between them. This CDR3 has 15 amino acids. Germline CDR1 and CDR2: DFQATT and SNEGSKA (reference sequence).

V gene TRBV19 combines with J gene TRBJ2-1; 7 bases match TRBD2. J lost 6 bases, V lost 6 bases, and 11 bases had no gene match. The germline gives CDR1 LNHDA, CDR2 SQIVND (reference sequence). This CDR3 spans 15 amino acids. Here the CDR3 DNA reads TGTGCCAGTAGCCGGGCGGGAGCGTTTGTCAATGAGCAGTTCTTC. It codes for CASSRAGAFVNEQFF.

Turning to this clonotype: This may be a read error: a much more frequent sequence differs by one nucleotide. The chain links TRBV20-1 to TRBJ2-1; 11 nucleotides agree with TRBD2. The V gene end was trimmed by 3 bases and the J gene end by 9 bases; junction bases not matched to a gene: 10. Germline lookup yields CDR1 DFQATT and CDR2 SNEGSKA (reference sequence). This CDR3 is 15 amino acids long. CDR3 nucleotides: TGCAGTGCTAGTGTTAGCGGGAGGGCAAGCGGTGAGCAGTTCTTC. It encodes CSASVSGRASGEQFF.

The chain carries TRBV7-8 and TRBJ2-7; 12 bases are a match to TRBD2. Germline V CDR1 and CDR2: SGHVS, FQNEAQ. The CDR3 consists of 18 residues. V was clipped by 3 bases and J by 2 bases; unmatched bases: 11. CDR3 sequence (DNA): TGTGCCAGCAGCTTTAGAAGGTCTAGCGGGGGGGCGACCTACGAGCAGTACTTC. This encodes CASSFRRSSGGATYEQYF.